This passage covers 12 T cell receptor beta chains from one sample sequenced in a study of blood T cell repertoires in COVID-19. The method was immunoSEQ multiplex PCR; TCRdb's version includes in-frame clones alone and lacks a portion of them. The data contain roughly 250,000 clones, around 90% of them singletons. Sequenced sample: peripheral blood. The origin of the receptors is a man aged 55 to 70 who had recovered from COVID-19.

The V call is TRBV15, the J call TRBJ1-4, with D possibly TRBD1 on 6 matching bases. Germline V gene sequence: CDR1 LNHNV, CDR2 YYDKDF (reference sequence). Trimming took 4 bases from V and 4 from J, leaving 13 bases between them. This CDR3 has 15 amino acids. DNA of the CDR3: TGTGCCACCAGCACCGGCAGGGGCCTTAATGAAAAACTGTTTTTT. Encoded protein: CATSTGRGLNEKLFF.

This clone appeared once. V gene TRBV5-1 combines with J gene TRBJ2-7; the D is unclear. CDR1 is SGHRS and CDR2 is YFSETQ in the germline V gene. The CDR3 totals 14 residues. The V end was cut by 3 bases, the J end by 0 bases, with 10 bases between. The CDR3: CASSSKEYSYEQYF. For the CDR3, the DNA is TGCGCCAGCAGCTCCAAAGAGTACTCCTACGAGCAGTACTTC. Looking up the rest from reference TRBV5-1 and TRBJ2-7 gives the full variable domain: KAGVTQTPRYLIKTRGQQVTLSCSPISGHRSVSWYQQTPGQGLQFLFEYFSETQRNKGNFPGRFSGRQFSNSRSEMNVSTLELGDSALYLCASSSKEYSYEQYFGPGTRLTVT.

The chain links TRBV5-1 to TRBJ2-7, with D tentatively TRBD1 (6 bases). The CDR3 runs 15 residues. The V end lost 2 bases, the J end lost 0 bases, and 12 bases lay between the germline ends. CDR1 and CDR2 (germline): SGHRS, YFSETQ. CDR3 in amino acids: CASSLGTQSSYEQYF. The DNA for the CDR3 is TGCGCCAGCAGCTTAGGGACACAAAGCTCCTACGAGCAGTACTTC.

The chain carries TRBV6-1 and TRBJ1-4; D is ambiguous. V lost 3 bases, J lost 7 bases, and 12 bases lay in between. The germline CDR1 and CDR2 sequences are MNHNS and SASEGT. The CDR3 has 14 amino acids. Here the CDR3 reads CASSERFLGEKLFF. CDR3 sequence (DNA): TGTGCCAGCAGTGAGAGGTTTTTGGGTGAAAAACTGTTTTTT.

J is TRBJ1-6 and V is TRBV19; 11 bases line up with TRBD1. The ends lost 6 bases at V and 0 bases at J; junction bases unmatched: 7. The germline V gene encodes CDR1 LNHDA and CDR2 SQIVND (reference sequence). The CDR3 runs to 18 residues. The CDR3 DNA reads TGTGCCAGTAGCTCCGGGACAGGGGGTCGCTCCTATAATTCACCCCTCCACTTT. This gives the protein CASSSGTGGRSYNSPLHF.

The rearrangement uses TRBV5-1 and TRBJ1-2; the D gene is possibly TRBD1 (5 bases). V lost 2 bases, J lost 5 bases, and 10 bases lay in between. This CDR3 contains 13 residues. From germline, CDR1 is SGHRS and CDR2 YFSETQ. The CDR3 is CASSLDSYYGYTF. The CDR3, as DNA: TGCGCCAGCAGCTTAGACAGTTATTATGGCTACACCTTC.

V and J are TRBV5-1 and TRBJ1-6; the D gene is possibly TRBD1 (6 bases). This CDR3 contains 16 residues. Germline V gives CDR1 SGHRS, CDR2 YFSETQ. Trimming removed 4 bases from V and 0 bases from J, with 11 bases in between. The CDR3 loop is CASSREGGSYNSPLHF. The CDR3 DNA reads TGCGCCAGCAGCCGGGAAGGGGGCTCCTATAATTCACCCCTCCACTTT.

This rearrangement joins TRBV3-1 (or the pseudogene TRBV3-2) to TRBJ1-1; 10 bases agree with TRBD1. The J segment lost 5 bases and the V segment lost 5 bases, leaving 5 bases of the junction unmatched. Germline assignment: CDR1 LGHDT and CDR2 YNNKEL (reference sequence). The CDR3 sequence is 14 residues long. The CDR3 coding sequence is TGTGCCAGCAGCAGCCGGGACAGGGGTACTGAAGCTTTCTTT. Translation: CASSSRDRGTEAFF.

The chain couples TRBV6-2 or TRBV6-3 to TRBJ2-1; 8 bases map to TRBD1. This CDR3 has 16 amino acids. The germline V gene encodes CDR1 MNHEY and CDR2 SVGEGT. The J segment lost 2 bases and the V segment lost 6 bases, leaving 9 bases of the junction unmatched. The CDR3 is CASSTQGARAYNEQFF. The CDR3 DNA reads as TGTGCCAGCAGCACGCAGGGGGCGAGGGCCTACAATGAGCAGTTCTTC.

V usage is TRBV27 and J usage is TRBJ2-7, with 7 bases that match TRBD1. Germline V gives CDR1 MNHEY, CDR2 SMNVEV (reference sequence). V trimming: 4 bases; J trimming: 3 bases; junction bases outside the gene matches: 3. The CDR3 runs to 13 residues. The CDR3 nucleotides are TGTGCCAGCAGTTACAGGACAGGCTACGAGCAGTACTTC. It yields the protein CASSYRTGYEQYF.

This clone has more than one count but fewer than ten. This chain joins TRBV2 and TRBJ1-1; 8 nucleotides align to TRBD1. With V trimmed by 6 bases and J by 10 bases, 7 bases remained unmatched. Germline CDR1 and CDR2: SNHLY and FYNNEI. The CDR3 loop spans 12 amino acids. DNA of the CDR3: TGTGCCAGCAGGTACGACAGGGGTGGAGCTTTCTTT. This encodes CASRYDRGGAFF.

Notes on this clone: One end of the junction is discordant with germline, which a read error may explain. This rearrangement joins TRBV5-1 to TRBJ2-4, with 9 bases matching TRBD1. Germline V gene data show CDR1 as SGHRS and CDR2 as YFSETQ. CDR3 length: 14 residues. CDR3 bases: TGCGCCAGCAGCTTGGATTCCGGGACAGGGTTCGTTGACTTC. This gives the protein CASSLDSGTGFVDF. Full variable domain (rest looked up from reference TRBV5-1 and TRBJ2-4): KAGVTQTPRYLIKTRGQQVTLSCSPISGHRSVSWYQQTPGQGLQFLFEYFSETQRNKGNFPGRFSGRQFSNSRSEMNVSTLELGDSALYLCASSLDSGTGFVDFGAGTRLSVL.